Following are 31 T cell receptor beta chains from one sample sequenced in a study of a mutant IDH1 vaccine in newly diagnosed glioma. These TCRs are of unknown antigen specificity. Here immunoSEQ multiplex PCR was the method, and the copy in TCRdb shows in-frame clones only, minus some. The data contain around 52,000 clones, 90% of them seen just once; the ten biggest clones take up roughly 5%. The time point was: week 5, during vaccination. In every dose of vaccine, 300 ug of mutant IDH1 20-mer peptide was given alongside topical imiquimod. The sequencing used PBMCs, collected from a glioma patient whose treatment included an IDH1 peptide vaccine. These receptors were obtained from a middle-aged woman with glioma.

This clone showed up just once. This chain links TRBV4-3 with TRBJ1-4; 11 bases are shared with TRBD1. V was pared by 4 bases and J by 6 bases, with 1 base of the junction left unmatched. CDR1 is LGHNA and CDR2 is YSLEER in the germline V gene. This CDR3 region has 14 residues. The chain's CDR3 is CASSRDRGDEKLFF. The CDR3 coding sequence is TGCGCCAGCAGCCGGGACAGGGGGGATGAAAAACTGTTTTTT.

This rearrangement joins TRBV7-9 to TRBJ2-7; D might be TRBD2 (6 bases). The V end was cut by 6 bases, the J end by 6 bases, with 12 bases between. Germline assignment: CDR1 SEHNR and CDR2 FQNEAQ (reference sequence). The CDR3 extends over 12 amino acids. CDR3 DNA sequence: TGTGCCAGCAGTATACTAGCTCTCGAGCAGTACTTC. Translated, it gives CASSILALEQYF.

The J gene is TRBJ2-7, the V gene TRBV5-6; TRBD1 matches at 8 bases. CDR3 size: 16 residues. Germline V gene sequence: CDR1 SGHDT, CDR2 YYEEEE. The V and J ends lost 2 bases and 0 bases, in that order; junction bases with no gene match: 7. Here the CDR3 DNA reads TGTGCCAGCAGCTTCGGGTGGCAGGGGGCCTCCTACGAGCAGTACTTC. Encoded protein: CASSFGWQGASYEQYF. The whole variable domain, filled in from reference TRBV5-6 and TRBJ2-7, reads DAGVTQSPTHLIKTRGQQVTLRCSPKSGHDTVSWYQQALGQGPQFIFQYYEEEERQRGNFPDRFSGHQFPNYSSELNVNALLLGDSALYLCASSFGWQGASYEQYFGPGTRLTVT.

The V gene is TRBV29-1, the J gene TRBJ2-7; either TRBD1 or TRBD2 may fit D (6 bases each). Deletions cut 7 bases from V and 4 bases from J, with 11 bases between. The length of the CDR3 is 11 residues. CDR1 is SQVTM, CDR2 ANQGSEA, per germline. This chain's CDR3 is CSAGGGYEQYF. The CDR3 nucleotides are TGCAGCGCCGGAGGGGGTTACGAGCAGTACTTC.

The rearrangement joins TRBV2 to TRBJ1-4, with 10 nucleotides matching TRBD1. J was trimmed by 8 bases and V by 6 bases; bases with no gene match: 6. The germline V gene encodes CDR1 SNHLY and CDR2 FYNNEI. The CDR3 length is 14 residues. CDR3 coding DNA: TGTGCCAGCAGAGGGACAGGGGCGGCGGAAAAACTGTTTTTT. This sequence encodes CASRGTGAAEKLFF.

This clone was seen once. The chain is built from TRBV5-4 and TRBJ2-3; the D gene is possibly TRBD2 (7 bases). Germline lookup yields CDR1 SGHNT and CDR2 YYREEE (reference sequence). This CDR3 is 16 amino acids long. The ends were cut back, 2 bases at V and 2 bases at J, with 15 bases in the middle. The CDR3 sequence: CASSFLGGGHTDTQYF. In DNA form, the CDR3 reads TGTGCCAGCAGCTTCCTGGGAGGGGGGCACACAGATACGCAGTATTTT.

CDR3 sequence: CASSSTERQGSGELFF. The CDR3 nucleotides read TGTGCCAGCTCTTCCACCGAGCGACAGGGGTCCGGGGAGCTGTTTTTT. The chain couples TRBV18 to TRBJ2-2; 8 bases are a match to TRBD1. The CDR3 sequence is 16 residues long. Trimming took 6 bases from V and 6 from J; bases not matched to a gene: 12. Germline CDR1 reads KGHSH; CDR2 reads LQKENI.

This rearrangement joins TRBV7-2 to TRBJ2-2; no reliable D call. Germline CDR1 and CDR2: SGHTA and FQGNSA. CDR3 length equals 12 residues. The V end lost 2 bases, the J end lost 6 bases, and 4 bases lay between the germline ends. The CDR3 nucleotides read TGTGCCAGCAGCTTACTGCCCGGGGAGCTGTTTTTT. As protein: CASSLLPGELFF.

This clone has more than one count but fewer than ten. The CDR3, as DNA: TGCGCCAGCAGCCAAGATAGTCCCGAAGTTACAGGGCTAAACACTGAAGCTTTCTTT. Protein: CASSQDSPEVTGLNTEAFF. The rearrangement joins TRBV4-3 to TRBJ1-1; D may be TRBD1 (6 bases). The CDR3 extends over 19 amino acids. Trimming stripped 0 bases from V and 2 bases from J, with 22 bases between. Germline assignment: CDR1 LGHNA and CDR2 YSLEER.

The V gene is TRBV27, the J gene TRBJ2-2; 7 bases fit TRBD2. J was trimmed by 1 base and V by 3 bases; bases with no gene match: 2. CDR1 and CDR2 from the germline V gene are MNHEY and SMNVEV (reference sequence). This CDR3 spans 15 amino acids. CDR3 DNA: TGTGCCAGCAGTTTCCCGGGGGGGAACACCGGGGAGCTGTTTTTT. Residues: CASSFPGGNTGELFF.

V gene TRBV21-1 combines with J gene TRBJ2-5. TRBV21-1 has pseudogene status. This CDR3 is 14 amino acids long. CDR3 region: CASPNWGFQETQYF. CDR3 coding DNA: TGTGCCAGCCCAAACTGGGGGTTCCAAGAGACCCAGTACTTC.

In this sample, this clone turned up once. The chain recombines TRBV28 with TRBJ2-1; TRBD1 is a possible D gene (6 bases). CDR1 MDHEN and CDR2 SYDVKM come from the germline V gene. Trimming pared 5 bases from V and 3 bases from J, leaving 17 bases between. The CDR3 consists of 16 residues. The CDR3 nucleotides read TGTGCCAGCAGTGTCTCCTCAGGGGTTCGCTACAATGAGCAGTTCTTC. Protein sequence: CASSVSSGVRYNEQFF. Supplemented by reference TRBV28 and TRBJ2-1, the full variable domain reads DVKVTQSSRYLVKRTGEKVFLECVQDMDHENMFWYRQDPGLGLRLIYFSYDVKMKEKGDIPEGYSVSREKKERFSLILESASTNQTSMYLCASSVSSGVRYNEQFFGPGTRLTVL.

The chain combines TRBV7-9 with TRBJ1-1; D ambiguous. The CDR3 contains 13 residues. Trimming left V 1 base short and J 0 bases short, with 3 bases between. Germline CDR1 is SEHNR and CDR2 is FQNEAQ (reference sequence). CDR3 amino acids: CASSLDMNTEAFF. In DNA form, the CDR3 reads TGTGCCAGCAGCTTAGACATGAACACTGAAGCTTTCTTT.

This chain links TRBV4-3 with TRBJ1-2, with TRBD1 as a possible D gene (6 bases). The germline gives CDR1 LGHNA, CDR2 YSLEER. This CDR3 has 13 residues. Trimming removed 1 base at V and 8 bases at J, with 11 bases between. The DNA of the CDR3 is TGCGCCAGCAGCCAAGTAGTCGGGGGCGGCTACACCTTC. Translating gives CASSQVVGGGYTF.

The chain is built from TRBV5-1 and TRBJ2-7; D unclear. Germline CDR1 and CDR2: SGHRS and YFSETQ. V was clipped by 0 bases and J by 0 bases, with 10 bases between them. This CDR3 comprises 15 residues. This CDR3 is CASSLDAPSSYEQYF. The CDR3 nucleotides are TGCGCCAGCAGCTTGGACGCCCCTAGCTCCTACGAGCAGTACTTC.

CDR3 sequence (DNA): TGTGCCAGCAGCTTATTCGGCAGTTACAATGAGCAGTTCTTC. Translated, it gives CASSLFGSYNEQFF. The chain uses TRBV6-5 and TRBJ2-1, with unresolved D. The length of the CDR3 is 14 residues. Trimming took off 6 bases at V and 4 bases at J, with 13 bases between the two ends. Germline V gene lookup returns CDR1 MNHEY and CDR2 SVGAGI.

The chain combines TRBV30 with TRBJ2-4, with TRBD1 as a possible D gene (6 bases). From germline, CDR1 is GTSNPN and CDR2 SVGIG (reference sequence). Trimming stripped 0 bases from V and 1 base from J, with 13 bases between. This CDR3 contains 16 residues. CDR3 sequence reads: CAWSVGGSGAKNIQYF. The CDR3 nucleotides are TGTGCCTGGAGTGTAGGGGGAAGTGGCGCCAAAAACATTCAGTACTTC.

This clone came up once. The chain is built from TRBV2 and TRBJ2-1; tentative D call: TRBD2 (6 bases). The CDR3 contains 15 residues. Germline V gives CDR1 SNHLY, CDR2 FYNNEI. V shed 4 bases and J shed 0 bases, with 10 bases lying between them. The CDR3 here is CASSGEDFSYNEQFF. In nucleotides, the CDR3 is TGTGCCAGCAGTGGGGAGGATTTCTCCTACAATGAGCAGTTCTTC.

The rearrangement links TRBV6-5 to TRBJ2-7, with 8 bases lining up with TRBD2. Germline V gives CDR1 MNHEY, CDR2 SVGAGI. The CDR3 has 14 residues. J was trimmed by 4 bases and V by 6 bases; bases with no gene match: 8. The CDR3 DNA reads TGTGCCAGCAGCAAGCGGGAGACGGGTTACGAGCAGTACTTC. It encodes CASSKRETGYEQYF.

V is TRBV7-2 and J is TRBJ1-2; 9 positions agree with TRBD1. Germline V gene data show CDR1 as SGHTA and CDR2 as FQGNSA. Germline trimming cut 5 bases from V and 4 bases from J; bases unmatched to any gene: 14. CDR3 length: 17 amino acids. The DNA of the CDR3 is TGTGCCAGCAGCCATGGGGACAGGGCACAGGGGCCCTATGGCTACACCTTC. Protein: CASSHGDRAQGPYGYTF. Supplemented by reference TRBV7-2 and TRBJ1-2, the full variable domain reads GAGVSQSPSNKVTEKGKDVELRCDPISGHTALYWYRQSLGQGLEFLIYFQGNSAPDKSGLPSDRFSAERTGGSVSTLTIQRTQQEDSAVYLCASSHGDRAQGPYGYTFGSGTRLTVV.

The V call is TRBV5-6, the J call TRBJ1-3; D unresolved. Germline V gene sequence: CDR1 SGHDT, CDR2 YYEEEE. This CDR3 contains 14 residues. V gave up 0 bases and J gave up 0 bases, with 4 bases separating them. CDR3 DNA sequence: TGTGCCAGCAGCTTGGACGGCTCTGGAAACACCATATATTTT. Its protein product is CASSLDGSGNTIYF.

The chain's CDR3 is CASSLYRAGYTF. CDR3 nucleotide sequence: TGTGCCAGCAGCTTGTACAGGGCTGGCTACACCTTC. The chain is built from TRBV5-6 and TRBJ1-2; tentatively, D is TRBD1 (6 bases). Trimming cost V 1 base and J 7 bases, with 8 bases left between them. Germline V gene data show CDR1 as SGHDT and CDR2 as YYEEEE. The CDR3 runs to 12 residues.

The chain couples TRBV30 to TRBJ2-5, with D possibly being TRBD2 (6 bases). The CDR3 has 15 amino acids. Per the germline V gene, CDR1 is GTSNPN and CDR2 is SVGIG (reference sequence). Trimming removed 2 bases at V and 1 base at J, with 14 bases between. The CDR3, as DNA: TGTGCCTGGAGTCGGATTGGCGGGATCCAAGAGACCCAGTACTTC. Translated, it gives CAWSRIGGIQETQYF.

V and J are TRBV4-1 and TRBJ2-5; TRBD1 matches 7 bases. The CDR3 totals 14 residues. Germline assignment: CDR1 MGHRA and CDR2 YSYEKL. V lost 3 bases to trimming and J lost 5 bases; unmatched junction nucleotides: 6. Here the CDR3 reads CASSQAGGYETQYF. In DNA, the CDR3 is TGCGCCAGCAGCCAGGCAGGGGGTTACGAGACCCAGTACTTC.

The V gene is TRBV6-1, the J gene TRBJ2-3; D gene uncertain. V was cut by 4 bases and J by 2 bases, with 7 bases left in between. Germline V lookup: CDR1 MNHNS, CDR2 SASEGT. The CDR3 is 13 residues long. The CDR3 DNA reads as TGTGCCAGCAGTGCGGAATACACAGATACGCAGTATTTT. Protein product: CASSAEYTDTQYF.

The chain's CDR3 is CASSPQPPTYSNQPQHF. CDR3 bases: TGTGCCAGCAGTCCTCAGCCGCCCACTTATAGCAATCAGCCCCAGCATTTT. The chain recombines TRBV27 with TRBJ1-5; no clear D. V dropped 5 bases and J dropped 0 bases, with 17 bases sitting between them. Germline assignment: CDR1 MNHEY and CDR2 SMNVEV (reference sequence). This CDR3 has 17 residues.

The count of this clone is one. The rearrangement uses TRBV4-2 and TRBJ2-4; tentatively, D is TRBD1 (5 bases). Germline V lookup: CDR1 LGHNA, CDR2 YNFKEQ. With 2 bases removed from V and 6 bases from J, the gap between germline ends came to 11 bases. The CDR3 covers 14 residues. Written as DNA, the CDR3 is TGTGCCAGCAGCCAATTTGACAGTTCAAACATTCAGTACTTC. It encodes CASSQFDSSNIQYF.

The DNA of the CDR3 is TGTGCCAGGGTGAGGGTTTTCGCTCTCTATGGCTACACCTTC. Protein: CARVRVFALYGYTF. V gene TRBV19 combines with J gene TRBJ1-2; unclear D gene. CDR3 length: 14 residues. CDR1 and CDR2 from the germline V gene are LNHDA and SQIVND (reference sequence). V was shortened by 9 bases and J by 4 bases, with 18 bases between the two germline ends.

CDR3 coding DNA: TGTGCCAGCCATCGACAGGGCAGCACAGATACGCAGTATTTT. Its translation: CASHRQGSTDTQYF. The rearrangement uses TRBV6-5 and TRBJ2-3; TRBD1 aligns across 7 bases. J gave up 0 bases and V 8 bases, and 5 bases lay outside the gene matches. The CDR3 is 14 residues long. Germline CDR1 and CDR2: MNHEY and SVGAGI.

This clone has only a few counts. The chain links TRBV2 to TRBJ1-1; 9 nucleotides agree with TRBD1. V shed 6 bases and J 12 bases; nucleotides not matched to a gene: 14. Looked up from germline, CDR1 is SNHLY and CDR2 is FYNNEI. This CDR3 is built from 14 residues. The CDR3 loop reads CASREGQGREWSFF. CDR3 bases: TGTGCCAGCAGAGAGGGACAGGGCCGGGAGTGGTCTTTCTTT.

This rearrangement joins TRBV27 to TRBJ2-1; 14 bases match TRBD2. The germline V gene encodes CDR1 MNHEY and CDR2 SMNVEV (reference sequence). V trimming: 5 bases; J trimming: 7 bases; junction bases outside the gene matches: 22. The CDR3 covers 21 residues. The CDR3 is CASSPEGLAGAFHTLRNEQFF. The CDR3 DNA is TGTGCCAGCAGTCCCGAGGGACTAGCGGGAGCTTTCCATACCCTTAGGAATGAGCAGTTCTTC.